This TCR beta chain was documented in a study of shared clonotypes between healthy human individuals. Comment on this clone: What it binds is unknown.

Overall study results and limits: The study's rarefaction showed incomplete sorted-subset sequencing despite large depth.

There were only Caucasian adults among the donors, and all lived in Nashville, Tennessee. In the sorted-subset replicate PCRs, around 220 ng DNA, some 30,000 T cell genomes, was used. The table came from immunoSEQ multiplex PCR; TCRdb's copy has only in-frame clones and leaves some out. The data hold about 690,000 clones, with about nine tenths observed a single time. This CDR3 comprises 16 residues. Deletions cut 1 base from V and 5 bases from J, with 17 bases between. In germline, CDR1 is LGHNA, CDR2 YNFKEQ. The clonotype originates from a man between 18 and 35 years old in good health. Some clones in this sample may be carry-over from other donors' samples. The chain combines TRBV4-2 with TRBJ1-2; possibly TRBD1 for D (5 bases). Material: memory CD8+ T cells from PBMCs. Described subset: CD45RO+ cells pooled with CCR7-negative TemRA cells. The CDR3 nucleotides are TGTGCCAGCAGCCAAGGAGAAGGGGTTTATGGGTATGGCTACACCTTC. Translation: CASSQGEGVYGYGYTF.